Below are 32 T cell receptor beta chains sequenced from a single sample in a study of metastatic and nonmetastatic thyroid tumors. TCRdb re-clonotyped the PCR reads via MiXCR. This sample carries tens of thousands of clones, roughly an eighth of them seen once, and the ten largest clones take over 9%. Each patient went into thyroid surgery without having received any treatment. The sample was blood. Receptor source: a female donor with papillary thyroid cancer or a benign thyroid nodule (not recorded which). Some clones in this sample may be carry-over from other donors' samples.

This clone was seen at least ten times. This chain uses TRBV18 with TRBJ1-4; D is ambiguous. The germline gives CDR1 KGHSH, CDR2 LQKENI. V lost 4 bases to trimming and J lost 8 bases, with 14 bases between them. The CDR3 consists of 14 residues. The CDR3 nucleotides read TGTGCCAGCTCACTGGCGGGAGGCGACGAAAAACTGTTTTTT. Residues: CASSLAGGDEKLFF.

This clone was found once. At the DNA level, this CDR3 is encoded by other sequences in the same sample as well. CDR3 residues: CASGLAGGFDNEQFF. CDR3 sequence (DNA): TGTGCCAGCGGGTTAGCGGGTGGGTTTGATAATGAGCAGTTCTTC. V gene TRBV7-6 combines with J gene TRBJ2-1, with 7 positions matching TRBD2. Germline V gene lookup returns CDR1 SGHVS and CDR2 FNYEAQ. This CDR3 is built from 15 residues. V lost 8 bases and J lost 7; bases outside the gene matches: 14.

This clone was seen at least ten times. V usage is TRBV5-5 and J usage is TRBJ2-1; 9 nucleotides line up with TRBD1. Per the germline V gene, CDR1 is SGHKS and CDR2 is YYEKEE (reference sequence). The ends lost 3 bases at V and 1 base at J; junction bases unmatched: 2. This CDR3 has 15 residues. The CDR3 region has the DNA TGTGCCAGCAGCTCAGGACAGGGGTCCTACAATGAGCAGTTCTTC. Encoded protein: CASSSGQGSYNEQFF.

The rearrangement links TRBV6-1 to TRBJ2-1; no clear D gene. The CDR3 has 15 residues. Trimming took off 2 bases at V and 8 bases at J, with 16 bases between the two ends. Germline CDR1 MNHNS, CDR2 SASEGT. CDR3 DNA sequence: TGTGCCAGCAGTGAATCCGTTCGCCCGCATCATGAGCAGTTCTTC. This gives the protein CASSESVRPHHEQFF.

In this sample, this clone turned up many times. This rearrangement joins TRBV29-1 to TRBJ1-1; TRBD1 aligns across 7 bases. This CDR3 region has 12 residues. Looked up from germline, CDR1 is SQVTM and CDR2 is ANQGSEA. Trimming took 7 bases from V and 1 from J; bases not matched to a gene: 3. The CDR3 nucleotides are TGCAGCGCCAACAGGGGGAACACTGAAGCTTTCTTT. It specifies CSANRGNTEAFF.

This clone was seen many times. The V gene is TRBV5-5, the J gene TRBJ2-4; D not certain. CDR3 size: 14 residues. Trimming left V 6 bases short and J 8 bases short, with 18 bases between. CDR1 is SGHKS and CDR2 is YYEKEE in the germline V gene (reference sequence). This chain's CDR3 is CASTVSPLEYIQYF. The CDR3 DNA reads as TGTGCCAGCACCGTATCCCCGCTAGAATACATTCAGTACTTC.

The table lists this clone with many counts. The V and J genes are TRBV6-2 or TRBV6-3 and TRBJ1-6; D is ambiguous. The V and J ends lost 6 bases and 1 base respectively, with 19 bases between them. The V gene's germline CDR1 is MNHEY and CDR2 SVGEGT. The CDR3 runs 18 residues. For the CDR3, the DNA is TGTGCCAGCAGACCCAACCCGTCGGGCGCGTCCTATAATTCACCCCTCCACTTT. It translates to CASRPNPSGASYNSPLHF.

This clone was counted ten times or more. J is TRBJ2-7 and V is TRBV11-1; 7 positions match TRBD1. The CDR3 spans 16 residues. The V gene end was trimmed by 1 base and the J gene end by 2 bases; junction bases not matched to a gene: 8. Germline V lookup: CDR1 SGHAT, CDR2 FQDESV (reference sequence). Here the CDR3 reads CASSLDRPGTAYEQYF. For the CDR3, the DNA is TGTGCCAGCAGCTTAGATCGCCCCGGGACAGCCTACGAGCAGTACTTC.

At least ten counts were recorded for this clone. V and J are TRBV5-1 and TRBJ2-1; tentative D call: TRBD1 (6 bases). Per germline, CDR1 SGHRS and CDR2 YFSETQ. V shed 4 bases and J shed 5 bases, with 19 bases lying between them. The CDR3 runs 16 residues. The CDR3 coding sequence is TGCGCCAGCAGCCAGGCCCCAGGGGAGCCCGACAATGAGCAGTTCTTC. Protein product: CASSQAPGEPDNEQFF.

As for this clone: A much more abundant neighbour one base away suggests this may be a read error. The CDR3 nucleotides read TGCGCCAGCAGCTTGGGAGCGGGGCCTAGGAATGAGCAGTCCTTC. The encoded protein is CASSLGAGPRNEQSF. The J gene is TRBJ2-1, the V gene TRBV5-1; 7 nucleotides match TRBD2. The CDR3 has 15 residues. The germline V gene encodes CDR1 SGHRS and CDR2 YFSETQ.

The sample holds many counts of this clone. The chain is built from TRBV6-4 and TRBJ1-6, with TRBD1 identical over 9 bases. Germline V lookup: CDR1 MRHNA, CDR2 SNTAGT. The J segment lost 9 bases and the V segment lost 6 bases, leaving 9 bases of the junction unmatched. The CDR3 consists of 15 residues. The CDR3: CASSRTGTGLSPLHF. The CDR3 DNA sequence: TGTGCCAGCAGCAGAACCGGGACAGGGCTTTCACCCCTCCACTTT.

This clone showed up many times. Other DNA sequences in the same sample also yield this CDR3. This chain uses TRBV5-1 with TRBJ2-5; TRBD2 aligns across 9 bases. V lost 0 bases, J lost 5 bases, and 11 bases stayed unmatched. This CDR3 has 17 amino acids. Germline CDR1 is SGHRS and CDR2 is YFSETQ. CDR3 loop: CASSLAEGGLAVETQYF. The CDR3, as DNA: TGCGCCAGCAGCTTGGCGGAAGGGGGACTAGCCGTGGAGACCCAGTACTTC.

This clone has ten or more counts. V is TRBV2 and J is TRBJ1-6; TRBD1 agrees at 10 bases. J gave up 7 bases and V 8 bases, and 2 bases lay outside the gene matches. Germline CDR1 and CDR2: SNHLY and FYNNEI. The CDR3 is made up of 13 amino acids. The CDR3 nucleotides are TGTGCCAGCCGGGACAGGGGCAATTCACCCCTCCACTTT. Its protein product is CASRDRGNSPLHF.

This clone was observed at least ten times. This may arise from a read error, as a much more abundant clone is one base away. This chain uses TRBV9 with TRBJ1-2; D remains unclear. Germline V CDR1 and CDR2: SGDLS, YYNGEE. This CDR3 is built from 14 residues. The CDR3 bases are TGTGCCAACAGCGGGTGGGCGAATTCCTATGGCTACACCTTC. This codes for CANSGWANSYGYTF.

The V and J genes are TRBV13 and TRBJ2-3; 12 bases map to TRBD1. In germline, CDR1 is PRHDT, CDR2 FYEKMQ (reference sequence). The CDR3 spans 19 residues. V was clipped by 5 bases and J by 5 bases; unmatched bases: 17. CDR3 bases: TGTGCCAGCAGCCCCCCCTATTTGGGGGGACAGGGGGCCGTAGATACGCAGTATTTT. As protein: CASSPPYLGGQGAVDTQYF.

This clone was detected a few times. Just one base apart from a much larger clone, this may be a read error. The conserved final phenylalanine or tryptophan is absent from the CDR3, which likely points to a read error. This chain joins TRBV20-1 and TRBJ2-3; no reliable D call. The V gene lost 8 bases and the J gene lost 5 bases, with 14 bases spanning the gap. The CDR3 spans 12 residues. Germline V gene data show CDR1 as DFQATT and CDR2 as SNEGSKA (reference sequence). The CDR3 coding sequence is TGCAGTTACCGCAACTTCGGAGATACGCAGTATTCT. It is translated as CSYRNFGDTQYS.

Note on this clone: This sequence may be a read error, since a much larger clone differs from it by one base. V is TRBV9 and J is TRBJ1-6, with 7 nucleotides matching TRBD1. There are 14 residues in the CDR3. The germline gives CDR1 SGDLS, CDR2 YYNGEE. V was clipped by 4 bases and J by 11 bases; unmatched bases: 9. The CDR3 DNA sequence: TGTGCCAGCAGCCCTCGACAGGGCATCGCACCCCTCCACTTT. It codes for CASSPRQGIAPLHF.

This clone was detected only a few times. A read error may produce the germline difference seen at one junction end. Additional DNA sequences in this sample encode the identical CDR3. This chain joins TRBV6-1 and TRBJ2-6; D might be TRBD1 or TRBD2, each matching 5 bases. This CDR3 has 15 amino acids. In germline, CDR1 is MNHNS, CDR2 SASEGT. In DNA form, the CDR3 reads TGCGCCAGCAGTGAGGGGTTCTCTGGGGCCAACGCCCTGACTTTC. It is translated as CASSEGFSGANALTF.

This clone was picked up many times. The gene calls are TRBV20-1 and TRBJ1-6; 7 bases match TRBD1. This CDR3 comprises 16 residues. J lost 7 bases, V lost 6 bases, and 15 bases had no gene match. Germline CDR1 and CDR2: DFQATT and SNEGSKA (reference sequence). The CDR3: CSAYTRFGTENSPLHF. Written as DNA, the CDR3 is TGCAGTGCCTATACGAGATTCGGGACAGAAAATTCACCCCTCCACTTT.

This clone was counted many times. The chain links TRBV28 to TRBJ2-5, with no clear D. V was cut by 6 bases and J by 5 bases, with 7 bases left in between. Germline V gives CDR1 MDHEN, CDR2 SYDVKM. The CDR3 is 11 residues long. The CDR3 DNA reads as TGTGCCAGCAGAATATGGGAGACCCAGTACTTC. Its protein product is CASRIWETQYF. The full variable domain, completed using reference TRBV28 and TRBJ2-5, is DVKVTQSSRYLVKRTGEKVFLECVQDMDHENMFWYRQDPGLGLRLIYFSYDVKMKEKGDIPEGYSVSREKKERFSLILESASTNQTSMYLCASRIWETQYFGPGTRLLVL.

This clone showed up many times. The chain joins TRBV3-1 to TRBJ2-3; D not resolved. Germline values: CDR1 LGHDT, CDR2 YNNKEL (reference sequence). The CDR3 totals 14 residues. V shed 4 bases and J shed 2 bases, with 10 bases lying between them. CDR3 DNA sequence: TGTGCCAGCAGCCGATCATACGCCACAGATACGCAGTATTTT. Translated, it gives CASSRSYATDTQYF.

This clone was seen many times. Other DNA sequences in the same sample also yield this CDR3. The chain joins TRBV7-3 to TRBJ2-1; 9 bases fit TRBD2. This CDR3 has 16 amino acids. Unmatched junction bases numbered 9, after V lost 1 base and J lost 8 bases. Germline lookup yields CDR1 SGHTA and CDR2 FQGTGA. Here the CDR3 DNA reads TGTGCCAGCAGCTTAATCGGCGGGAGGGCCGGGGATGAGCAGTTCTTC. Translated, it gives CASSLIGGRAGDEQFF.

This clone was counted only a few times. The rearrangement links TRBV6-1 to TRBJ2-7, with 7 bases identical to TRBD2. Looked up from germline, CDR1 is MNHNS and CDR2 is SASEGT. CDR3 length equals 15 residues. With V trimmed by 4 bases and J by 6 bases, 12 bases remained unmatched. The CDR3 region has the DNA TGTGCCAGCAGTGCCCCCTCTAGCGGCAAACTCGAGCAGTACTTC. It codes for CASSAPSSGKLEQYF.

The chain is built from TRBV15 and TRBJ2-7; 7 bases map to TRBD2. This CDR3 has 18 residues. Germline V gives CDR1 LNHNV, CDR2 YYDKDF (reference sequence). J gave up 1 base and V 11 bases, and 23 bases lay outside the gene matches. Here the CDR3 DNA reads TGTGCCGTCAGCAGAGATTTGGGGGGGTATTCCGATTCCTACGAGCAGTACTTC. Protein product: CAVSRDLGGYSDSYEQYF.

The table lists this clone with a few counts. This may come from a read error, since a much larger clone is one base off. CDR3 in DNA: TGTGCCAGCAGCCAAGCGGGGGGGGGAGCGCACTATAGCTACACCTTC. Its protein product is CASSQAGGGAHYSYTF. This chain joins TRBV3-1 and TRBJ1-2, with D possibly TRBD1 on 5 matching bases. In germline, CDR1 is LGHDT, CDR2 YNNKEL (reference sequence). The CDR3 sequence is 16 residues long.

This clone was picked up many times. This chain connects TRBV28 to TRBJ1-2; maybe TRBD1 (5 bases). Between the trimmed V and J ends, which lost 6 bases and 0 bases, there was a span of 20 bases. The CDR3 consists of 17 residues. The germline gives CDR1 MDHEN, CDR2 SYDVKM. Written as DNA, the CDR3 is TGTGCCAGCAGGCGTATAGGAGGAGCAGGGACTAACTATGGCTACACCTTC. This translates into CASRRIGGAGTNYGYTF.

In its sample, this clone was seen many times. The chain couples TRBV20-1 to TRBJ1-6; TRBD1 might be the D (6 bases). The CDR3 has 12 residues. With 6 bases removed from V and 9 bases from J, the gap between germline ends came to 12 bases. CDR1 and CDR2 (germline): DFQATT, SNEGSKA (reference sequence). CDR3 coding DNA: TGCAGTGCGCCTGACAGGTTTTCACCCCTCCACTTT. Residues: CSAPDRFSPLHF.

The CDR3 here is CSARYGPQETQYF. Written as DNA, the CDR3 is TGCAGTGCTAGATACGGACCACAAGAGACCCAGTACTTC. The chain employs TRBV20-1 and TRBJ2-5, with D unclear. The V gene lost 2 bases and the J gene lost 2 bases, with 9 bases spanning the gap. This CDR3 is built from 13 residues. Germline V gene data show CDR1 as DFQATT and CDR2 as SNEGSKA (reference sequence).

The chain is built from TRBV30 and TRBJ1-6; D is unclear. V lost 5 bases to trimming and J lost 9 bases, with 14 bases between them. Germline V gene lookup returns CDR1 GTSNPN and CDR2 SVGIG (reference sequence). The CDR3 has 13 amino acids. CDR3 in amino acids: CAWSRDLGSPLHF. The CDR3 DNA sequence: TGTGCCTGGTCCAGAGATTTAGGTTCACCCCTCCACTTT.

Many counts were recorded for this clone. The chain has TRBV12-3 or TRBV12-4 and TRBJ2-3, with 7 bases identical to TRBD1. The V and J ends lost 6 bases and 7 bases, in that order; junction bases with no gene match: 7. This CDR3 is 13 amino acids long. For the CDR3, the DNA is TGTGCCAGCAGCCTACAAGGGGGCCATACGCAGTATTTT. Translating it yields CASSLQGGHTQYF.

There are many counts of this clone. The chain couples TRBV29-1 to TRBJ2-1, with 7 nucleotides matching TRBD2. In germline, CDR1 is SQVTM, CDR2 ANQGSEA. CDR3 length equals 15 residues. Trimming cost V 2 bases and J 5 bases; bases outside gene matches: 9. The CDR3 is CSVEREGRPNNEQFF. CDR3 nucleotides: TGCAGCGTTGAAAGGGAGGGCAGACCTAACAATGAGCAGTTCTTC.

This clone was counted at least ten times. The chain links TRBV28 to TRBJ1-5; D may be TRBD1 (5 bases). Trimming pared 3 bases from V and 1 base from J, leaving 13 bases between. Germline V gives CDR1 MDHEN, CDR2 SYDVKM. The CDR3 consists of 16 residues. The CDR3 DNA is TGTGCCAGCAGTTTGATCTCCGGGGCGAGCAATCAGCCCCAGCATTTT. Translating gives CASSLISGASNQPQHF.